A single sample gave rise to the 9 T cell receptor beta chains below, sequenced in a study of glioma-infiltrating T cells. The iRepertoire nested amplicon-rescue multiplex PCR amplified TCR alpha and beta CDR3s from RNA. MiXCR, applied by TCRdb to the multiplex PCR reads, yields one record per CDR3 protein. The sample comprises 300,000 to 450,000 distinct CDR3 sequences, about 40% of which are singletons, and 9.5% to 15% rests with the top ten. The sequencing sample was made of glioma tissue, nonneoplastic brain tissue, or PBMCs (not recorded which). Every receptor here comes from a human donor with low-grade glioma or glioblastoma, undergoing nonglioma brain surgery, or in good health (not recorded which).

This clonotype was counted between two and nine times. The chain is built from TRBV7-6 and TRBJ2-1; TRBD1 might be the D (7 bases). CDR1 is SGHVS, CDR2 FNYEAQ, per germline. The CDR3 covers 12 residues. Trimming cost V 4 bases and J 9 bases, with 10 bases left between them. In DNA form, the CDR3 reads TGTGCCAGCAGCTCAGGGGGGAGTGAGCAGTTCTTC. This translates into CASSSGGSEQFF.

The V and J genes are TRBV2 and TRBJ2-1; 10 bases map to TRBD1. J lost 6 bases, V lost 6 bases, and 2 bases had no gene match. Looked up from germline, CDR1 is SNHLY and CDR2 is FYNNEI. The CDR3 has 13 residues. In DNA, the CDR3 is TGTGCCAGCAGCGGACAGGGGGGCAATGAGCAGTTCTTC. Translating it yields CASSGQGGNEQFF. Variable domain in full (rest from reference TRBV2 and TRBJ2-1): EPEVTQTPSHQVTQMGQEVILRCVPISNHLYFYWYRQILGQKVEFLVSFYNNEISEKSEIFDDQFSVERPDGSNFTLKIRSTKLEDSAMYFCASSGQGGNEQFFGPGTRLTVL.

This chain links TRBV4-1 with TRBJ2-3; D gene unclear. The germline V and J ends were trimmed by 1 base and 6 bases, with 14 bases remaining between them. Germline lookup yields CDR1 MGHRA and CDR2 YSYEKL. The CDR3 extends over 15 amino acids. The CDR3 reads CASSQANTWMDTQYF. DNA for the CDR3: TGCGCCAGCAGCCAAGCCAACACCTGGATGGATACGCAGTATTTT.

Only a few counts were recorded for this clonotype. This chain joins TRBV7-2 and TRBJ2-1; no firm D call. CDR1 SGHTA and CDR2 FQGNSA come from the germline V gene. The CDR3 is 15 amino acids. The V gene lost 6 bases and the J gene lost 9 bases, with 21 bases spanning the gap. The CDR3 loop is CASSRGWPYQTEQFF. In nucleotides, the CDR3 is TGTGCCAGCAGTCGTGGGTGGCCCTACCAGACTGAGCAGTTCTTC.

This clonotype has more than one count but fewer than ten. The chain links TRBV6-1 to TRBJ2-7; D possibly uses TRBD1 or TRBD2 (8 bases each). The CDR3 is 14 amino acids. The V end lost 6 bases, the J end lost 3 bases, and 15 bases lay between the germline ends. Germline-derived CDR1 and CDR2 are MNHNS and SASEGT. Written as DNA, the CDR3 is TGTGCCAGCAGGGATAGCGGGACAGGCTACGAGCAGTACTTC. Translating it yields CASRDSGTGYEQYF.

This clonotype was picked up a small number of times. This chain links TRBV7-2 with TRBJ2-7; 10 bases are shared with TRBD1. The V gene's germline CDR1 is SGHTA and CDR2 FQGNSA. The ends lost 5 bases at V and 3 bases at J; junction bases unmatched: 7. The length of the CDR3 is 15 residues. CDR3 coding DNA: TGTGCCAGCAGCCCGGACAGGGGGTTTTACTACGAGCAGTACTTC. Encoded protein: CASSPDRGFYYEQYF.

This clonotype was seen at least ten times. This chain connects TRBV28 to TRBJ2-7, with D possibly being TRBD2 (6 bases). The CDR3 is made up of 12 amino acids. V lost 6 bases, J lost 6 bases, and 12 bases lay in between. Germline values: CDR1 MDHEN, CDR2 SYDVKM. DNA for the CDR3: TGTGCCAGCAGCAGGACTACTGCCGAGCAGTACTTC. This translates into CASSRTTAEQYF.

This clonotype was counted many times. This chain connects TRBV29-1 to TRBJ2-5; perhaps D is TRBD1 or TRBD2 (5 bases each). V was shortened by 7 bases and J by 1 base, with 13 bases between the two germline ends. Germline V lookup: CDR1 SQVTM, CDR2 ANQGSEA. The CDR3 runs to 13 residues. CDR3 nucleotide sequence: TGCAGCGGTGGCCGGGACCCCCAAGAGACCCAGTACTTC. Its protein product is CSGGRDPQETQYF.

This clonotype was counted ten times or more. V and J are TRBV6-5 and TRBJ1-1; D gene unclear. Trimming left V 0 bases short and J 0 bases short, with 8 bases between. Germline V gene data show CDR1 as MNHEY and CDR2 as SVGAGI. The CDR3 consists of 15 residues. The DNA of the CDR3 is TGTGCCAGCAGTTACTCGCCAGGCCTGAACACTGAAGCTTTCTTT. Encoded protein: CASSYSPGLNTEAFF.